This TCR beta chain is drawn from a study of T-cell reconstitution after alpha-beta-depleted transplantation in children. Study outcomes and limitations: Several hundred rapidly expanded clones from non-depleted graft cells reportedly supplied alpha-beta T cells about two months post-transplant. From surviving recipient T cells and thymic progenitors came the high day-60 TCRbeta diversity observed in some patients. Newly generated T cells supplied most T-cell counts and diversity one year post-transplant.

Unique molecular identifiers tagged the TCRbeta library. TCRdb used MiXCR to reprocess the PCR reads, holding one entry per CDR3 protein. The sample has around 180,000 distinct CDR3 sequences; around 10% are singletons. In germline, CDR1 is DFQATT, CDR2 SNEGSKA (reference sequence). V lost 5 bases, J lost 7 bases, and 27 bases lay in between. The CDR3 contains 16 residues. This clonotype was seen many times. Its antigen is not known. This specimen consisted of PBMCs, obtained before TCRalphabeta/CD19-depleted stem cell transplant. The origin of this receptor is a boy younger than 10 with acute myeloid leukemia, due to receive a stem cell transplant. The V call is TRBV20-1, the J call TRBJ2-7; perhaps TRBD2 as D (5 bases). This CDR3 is CSAGSGGRDTSGEQYF. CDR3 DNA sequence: TGCAGTGCTGGATCCGGAGGACGGGATACGTCGGGGGAGCAGTACTTC.